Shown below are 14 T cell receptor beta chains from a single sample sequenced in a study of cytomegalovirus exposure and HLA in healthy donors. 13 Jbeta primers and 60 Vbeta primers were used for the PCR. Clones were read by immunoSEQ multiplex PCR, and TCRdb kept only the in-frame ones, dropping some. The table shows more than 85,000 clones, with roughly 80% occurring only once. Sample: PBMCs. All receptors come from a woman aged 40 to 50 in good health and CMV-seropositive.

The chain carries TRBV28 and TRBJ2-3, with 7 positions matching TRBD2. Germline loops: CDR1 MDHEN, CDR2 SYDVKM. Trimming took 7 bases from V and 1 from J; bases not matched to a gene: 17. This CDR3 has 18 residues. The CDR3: CASNTHPSSSGGTDTQYF. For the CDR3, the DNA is TGTGCCAGCAATACCCACCCCTCCTCTAGCGGAGGCACAGATACGCAGTATTTT.

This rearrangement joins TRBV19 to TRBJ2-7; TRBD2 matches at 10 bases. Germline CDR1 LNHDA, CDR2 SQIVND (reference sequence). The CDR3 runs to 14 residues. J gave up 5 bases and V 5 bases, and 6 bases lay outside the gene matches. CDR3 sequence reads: CASSPAGGPDEQYF. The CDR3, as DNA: TGTGCCAGTAGTCCAGCGGGAGGGCCTGACGAGCAGTACTTC.

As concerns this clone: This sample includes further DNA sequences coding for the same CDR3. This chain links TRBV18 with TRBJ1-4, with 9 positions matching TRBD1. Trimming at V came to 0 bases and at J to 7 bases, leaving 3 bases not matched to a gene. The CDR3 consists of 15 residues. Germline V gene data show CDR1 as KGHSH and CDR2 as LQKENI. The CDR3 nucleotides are TGTGCCAGCTCACCACCGGGACAGGGTGGTGAAAAACTGTTTTTT. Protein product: CASSPPGQGGEKLFF.

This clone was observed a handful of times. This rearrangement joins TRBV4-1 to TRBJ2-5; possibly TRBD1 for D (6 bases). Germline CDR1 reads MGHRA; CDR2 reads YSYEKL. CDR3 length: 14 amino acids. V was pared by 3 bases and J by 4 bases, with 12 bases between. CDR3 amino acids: CASSQGARRETQYF. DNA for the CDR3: TGCGCCAGCAGCCAGGGGGCGCGGCGAGAGACCCAGTACTTC.

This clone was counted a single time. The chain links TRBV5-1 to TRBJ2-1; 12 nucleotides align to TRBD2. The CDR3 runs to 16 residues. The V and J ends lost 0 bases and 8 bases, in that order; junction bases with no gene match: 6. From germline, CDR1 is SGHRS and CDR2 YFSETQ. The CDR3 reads CASSLVALAGGDEQFF. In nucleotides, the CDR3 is TGCGCCAGCAGCTTGGTAGCGCTAGCGGGGGGGGATGAGCAGTTCTTC.

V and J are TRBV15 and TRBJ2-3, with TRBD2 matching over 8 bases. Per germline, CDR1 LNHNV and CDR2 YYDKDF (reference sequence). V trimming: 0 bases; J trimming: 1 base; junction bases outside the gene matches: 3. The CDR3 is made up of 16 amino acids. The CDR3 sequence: CATSRERRGGTDTQYF. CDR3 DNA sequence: TGTGCCACCAGCAGAGAACGGCGGGGGGGCACAGATACGCAGTATTTT.

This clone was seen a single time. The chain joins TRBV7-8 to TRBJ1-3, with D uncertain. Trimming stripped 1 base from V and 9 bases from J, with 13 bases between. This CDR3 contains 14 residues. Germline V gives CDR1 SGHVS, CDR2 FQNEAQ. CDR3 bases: TGTGCCAGCAGCTTAGAGACGGTTCGGGGCACCATATATTTT. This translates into CASSLETVRGTIYF.

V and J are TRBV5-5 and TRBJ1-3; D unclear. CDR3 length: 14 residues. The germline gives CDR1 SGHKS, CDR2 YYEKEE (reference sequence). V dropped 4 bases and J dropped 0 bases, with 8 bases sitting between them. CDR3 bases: TGTGCCAGCAGCACGGAGGCCTCTGGAAACACCATATATTTT. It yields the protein CASSTEASGNTIYF.

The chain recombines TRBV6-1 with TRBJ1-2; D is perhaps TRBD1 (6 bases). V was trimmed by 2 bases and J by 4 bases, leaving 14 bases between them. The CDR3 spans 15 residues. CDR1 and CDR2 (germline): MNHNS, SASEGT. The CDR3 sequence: CASSEIGGALYGYTF. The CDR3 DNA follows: TGTGCCAGCAGTGAAATAGGGGGAGCCCTCTATGGCTACACCTTC.

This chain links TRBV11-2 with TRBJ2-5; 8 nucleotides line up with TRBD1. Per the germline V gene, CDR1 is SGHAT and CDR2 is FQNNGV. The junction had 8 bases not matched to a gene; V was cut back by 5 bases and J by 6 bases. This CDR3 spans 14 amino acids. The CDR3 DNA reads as TGTGCCAGCAGCGACCTTCGGACAGGGAAGACCCAGTACTTC. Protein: CASSDLRTGKTQYF.

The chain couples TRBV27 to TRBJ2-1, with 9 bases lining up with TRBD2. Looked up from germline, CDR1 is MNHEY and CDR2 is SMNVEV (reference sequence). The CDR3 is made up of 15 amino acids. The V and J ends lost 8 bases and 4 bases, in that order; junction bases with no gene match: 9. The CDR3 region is CASGRRGLAYNEQFF. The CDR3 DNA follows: TGTGCCAGCGGCCGAAGGGGACTAGCTTACAATGAGCAGTTCTTC.

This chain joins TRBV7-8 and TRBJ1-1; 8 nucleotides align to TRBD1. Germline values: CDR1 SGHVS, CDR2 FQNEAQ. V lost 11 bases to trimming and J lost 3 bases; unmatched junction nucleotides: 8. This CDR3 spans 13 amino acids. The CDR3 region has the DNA TGTGCCTCATCGGACAGGGTGTACACTGAAGCTTTCTTT. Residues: CASSDRVYTEAFF.

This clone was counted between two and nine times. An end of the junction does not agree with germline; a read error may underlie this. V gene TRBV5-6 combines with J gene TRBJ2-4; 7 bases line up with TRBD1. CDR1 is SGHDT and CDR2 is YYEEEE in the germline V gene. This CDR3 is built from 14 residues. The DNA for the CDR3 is TGTGCCAGCAGCTTGGGACAGGGCAAAGACATTCAGTACTTC. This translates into CASSLGQGKDIQYF.

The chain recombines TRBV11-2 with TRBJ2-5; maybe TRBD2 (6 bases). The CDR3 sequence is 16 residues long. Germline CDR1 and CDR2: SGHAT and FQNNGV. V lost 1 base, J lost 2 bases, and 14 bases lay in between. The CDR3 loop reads CASSLVGGVGQETQYF. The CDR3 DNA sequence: TGTGCCAGCAGCTTAGTCGGCGGGGTGGGACAAGAGACCCAGTACTTC.